One and the same sample provided the 10 T cell receptor beta chains below, sequenced in a study of human T cells and chemical hapten exposure (dated by TCRdb to the early 2020s). This specimen's time point label, interpreted: pre-sensitization, week 0. What the treatment or condition label conveys for this sample: therapeutic diphenylcyclopropenone sensitization with weekly scalp DPC. Library preparation used RACE. The reads were generated on a NextSeq 500. The public sequencing data were trimmed at Q25 with fastp and processed into clonotypes with MiXCR by TCRdb, which kept only in-frame beta chains. Every distinct CDR3 protein forms one entry, paired with its most common genes and DNA. This sample is represented by tens of thousands of distinct CDR3 sequences; approximately 11% of them were singletons. Together, the top ten hold 4.5% to 5.5% of the sample. The sequenced sample was whole blood, obtained in connection with sensitization to the hapten diphenylcyclopropenone (DPC). The receptors stem from a woman between 50 and 59 years old with alopecia areata. Some clones in this sample may be carry-over from other donors' samples.

The table lists this clonotype with a few counts. This chain joins TRBV13 and TRBJ2-3; 7 bases are a match to TRBD2. The ends lost 5 bases at V and 4 bases at J; junction bases unmatched: 6. CDR1 and CDR2 from the germline V gene are PRHDT and FYEKMQ (reference sequence). The CDR3 runs 14 residues. In DNA form, the CDR3 reads TGTGCCAGCAGCCCTGGGAGGGGAGCAGATACGCAGTATTTT. It specifies CASSPGRGADTQYF.

In this sample, this clonotype turned up many times. The chain uses TRBV7-6 and TRBJ2-7; 8 bases match TRBD2. The CDR3 is 16 amino acids. CDR1 SGHVS and CDR2 FNYEAQ come from the germline V gene. With V trimmed by 5 bases and J by 0 bases, 9 bases remained unmatched. CDR3 region: CASSGIAGLSSYEQYF. The CDR3, as DNA: TGTGCCAGCAGCGGTATAGCGGGGTTGAGCTCCTACGAGCAGTACTTC.

The chain links TRBV2 to TRBJ1-5; no clear D gene. With 2 bases removed from V and 4 bases from J, the gap between germline ends came to 12 bases. Per germline, CDR1 SNHLY and CDR2 FYNNEI. CDR3 length equals 15 residues. The chain's CDR3 is CASSEKGGGNQPQHF. CDR3 sequence (DNA): TGTGCCAGCAGTGAAAAGGGCGGAGGAAATCAGCCCCAGCATTTT.

The chain is built from TRBV19 and TRBJ1-5; TRBD1 agrees at 9 bases. CDR1 and CDR2 (germline): LNHDA, SQIVND (reference sequence). After removal of 8 bases from V and 2 bases from J, the junction contained 7 bases not matched to a gene. CDR3 size: 15 residues. The CDR3: CASGLTGGGNQPQHF. The CDR3 nucleotides are TGTGCCAGTGGGCTAACAGGGGGCGGCAATCAGCCCCAGCATTTT.

This clonotype appeared many times. DNA for the CDR3: TGTGCCAGCTCACAATCCCAGGGAACTAATGAAAAACTGTTTTTT. Protein product: CASSQSQGTNEKLFF. V and J are TRBV18 and TRBJ1-4, with TRBD1 as a possible D gene (5 bases). There are 15 residues in the CDR3. Germline V lookup: CDR1 KGHSH, CDR2 LQKENI. Between the trimmed V and J ends, which lost 4 bases and 1 base, there was a span of 10 bases.

This chain links TRBV20-1 with TRBJ2-5; 8 nucleotides agree with TRBD2. Losses at the gene ends were 3 bases for V and 5 bases for J; bases not matched to a gene: 14. Germline V CDR1 and CDR2: DFQATT, SNEGSKA (reference sequence). The CDR3 contains 16 residues. Here the CDR3 reads CSARITGTRIGETQYF. The CDR3 DNA is TGCAGTGCTAGGATAACCGGGACTAGGATCGGCGAGACCCAGTACTTC.

This clonotype appeared a few times. The chain joins TRBV3-1 to TRBJ1-1; tentative D call: TRBD1 (6 bases). V dropped 2 bases and J dropped 2 bases, with 9 bases sitting between them. Germline CDR1 LGHDT, CDR2 YNNKEL (reference sequence). The CDR3 has 14 residues. CDR3 DNA: TGTGCCAGCAGCCAAAAACAGGGAAACACTGAAGCTTTCTTT. Translation: CASSQKQGNTEAFF.

This clonotype was observed a handful of times. The rearrangement uses TRBV25-1 and TRBJ2-4; TRBD2 agrees at 7 bases. Germline V CDR1 and CDR2: MGHDK, SYGVNS. V gave up 0 bases and J gave up 6 bases; unmatched junction bases: 8. This CDR3 region has 16 residues. CDR3 DNA sequence: TGTGCCAGCAGTGAATACGGGGTGGGACTATCAAACATTCAGTACTTC. Its protein product is CASSEYGVGLSNIQYF.

Only a few counts were recorded for this clonotype. This sequence joins TRBV7-2 and TRBJ2-3; D remains unclear. This CDR3 is built from 14 residues. Germline-derived CDR1 and CDR2 are SGHTA and FQGNSA. The V and J ends lost 3 bases and 4 bases respectively, with 11 bases between them. CDR3 DNA sequence: TGTGCCAGCAGCTTTTGGGGTGAGCCAGATACGCAGTATTTT. It yields the protein CASSFWGEPDTQYF. Together with reference TRBV7-2 and TRBJ2-3, the CDR3 gives the full variable domain: GAGVSQSPSNKVTEKGKDVELRCDPISGHTALYWYRQSLGQGLEFLIYFQGNSAPDKSGLPSDRFSAERTGGSVSTLTIQRTQQEDSAVYLCASSFWGEPDTQYFGPGTRLTVL.

The chain joins TRBV3-1 to TRBJ2-5, with 8 bases identical to TRBD1. With 4 bases clipped from V and 2 bases from J, the junction kept 6 bases outside the gene matches. The germline V gene encodes CDR1 LGHDT and CDR2 YNNKEL (reference sequence). This CDR3 has 15 amino acids. The CDR3 region has the DNA TGTGCCAGCAGCCTGCCGGGACAGGAGCAAGAGACCCAGTACTTC. It encodes CASSLPGQEQETQYF.